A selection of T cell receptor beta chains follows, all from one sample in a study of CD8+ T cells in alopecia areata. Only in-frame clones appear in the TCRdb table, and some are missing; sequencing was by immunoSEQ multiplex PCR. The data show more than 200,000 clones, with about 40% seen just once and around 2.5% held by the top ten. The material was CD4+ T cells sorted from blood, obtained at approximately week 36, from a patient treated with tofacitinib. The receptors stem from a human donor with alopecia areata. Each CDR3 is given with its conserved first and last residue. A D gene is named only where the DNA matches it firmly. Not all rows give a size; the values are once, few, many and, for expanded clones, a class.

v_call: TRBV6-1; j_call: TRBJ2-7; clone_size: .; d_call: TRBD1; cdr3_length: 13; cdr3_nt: TGTGCCAGCAGAGGACAGGGGACCCCCGAGCAGTACTTC; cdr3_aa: CASRGQGTPEQYF
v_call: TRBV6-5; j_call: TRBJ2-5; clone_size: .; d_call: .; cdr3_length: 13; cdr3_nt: TGTGCCAGCAGTTCGGACAGCCAAGAGACCCAGTACTTC; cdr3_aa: CASSSDSQETQYF
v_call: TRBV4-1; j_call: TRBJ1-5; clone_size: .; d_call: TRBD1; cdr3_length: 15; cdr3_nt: TGCGCCAGCAGCCAAGATGGGACAGGGGAGCAGCCCCAGCATTTT; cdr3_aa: CASSQDGTGEQPQHF
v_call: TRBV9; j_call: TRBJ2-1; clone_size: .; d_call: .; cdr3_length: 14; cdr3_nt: TGTGCCAGCAGCGTAGTAAGTAGGGACAATGAGCAGTTCTTC; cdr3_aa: CASSVVSRDNEQFF
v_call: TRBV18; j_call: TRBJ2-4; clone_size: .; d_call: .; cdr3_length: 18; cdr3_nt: TGTGCCAGCTCACCGTGGACCGCATCGGGCCTAGCCAAAAACATTCAGTACTTC; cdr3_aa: CASSPWTASGLAKNIQYF
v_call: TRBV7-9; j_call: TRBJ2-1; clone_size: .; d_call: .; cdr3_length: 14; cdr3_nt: TGTGCCAGCACCTCAGATGGTAGGGCCAATGAGCAGTTCTTC; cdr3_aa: CASTSDGRANEQFF
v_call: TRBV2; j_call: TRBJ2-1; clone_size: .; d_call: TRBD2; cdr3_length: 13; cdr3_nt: TGTGCCAGCAGTAGGACTAGCGGGACTGAGCAGTTCTTC; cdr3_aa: CASSRTSGTEQFF
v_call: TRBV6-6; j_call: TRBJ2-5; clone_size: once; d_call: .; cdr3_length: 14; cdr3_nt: TGTGCCAGCAGACTCCTGGGACAACAAGAGACCCAGTACTTC; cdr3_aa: CASRLLGQQETQYF
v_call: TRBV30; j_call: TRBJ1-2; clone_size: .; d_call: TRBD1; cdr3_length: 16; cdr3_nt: TGTGCCTGGACCAGGAGGTTTACAGGGGCGATTGGTGGCTACACCTTC; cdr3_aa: CAWTRRFTGAIGGYTF
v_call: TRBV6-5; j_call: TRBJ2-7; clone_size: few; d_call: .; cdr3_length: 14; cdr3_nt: TGTGCCAGCAAACAAACCTGGACCAACTACGAGCAGTACTTC; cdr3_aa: CASKQTWTNYEQYF
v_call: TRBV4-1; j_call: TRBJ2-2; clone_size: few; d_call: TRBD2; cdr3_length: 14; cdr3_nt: TGCGCCAGCAGCCAAGGGGAGGGCACCGGGGAGCTGTTTTTT; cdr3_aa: CASSQGEGTGELFF